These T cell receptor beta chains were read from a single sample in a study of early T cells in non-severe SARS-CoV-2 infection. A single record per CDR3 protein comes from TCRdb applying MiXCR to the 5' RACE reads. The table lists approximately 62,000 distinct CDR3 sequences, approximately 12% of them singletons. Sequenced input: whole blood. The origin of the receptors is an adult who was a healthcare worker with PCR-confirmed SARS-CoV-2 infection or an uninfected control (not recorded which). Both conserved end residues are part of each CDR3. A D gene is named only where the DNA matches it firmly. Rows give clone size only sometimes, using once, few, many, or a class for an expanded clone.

TGCAGCGTTGAAGATCCGCGATGGGGCACTGAAGCTTTCTTT,CSVEDPRWGTEAFF,-,-,TRBJ1-1,TRBV29-1
TGCAGCGTCATGCGGGATGTGGGATCTGGGGCCAACGTCCTGACTTTC,CSVMRDVGSGANVLTF,-,-,TRBJ2-6,TRBV29-1
TGTGCCAGTAGCGACTCCGGACTAGAAGAGACCCAGTACTTC,CASSDSGLEETQYF,TRBD2,few,TRBJ2-5,TRBV19
TGTGCCATCAGTGAGGAGGGCCTCCGCAATGAGCAGTTCTTC,CAISEEGLRNEQFF,-,-,TRBJ2-1,TRBV10-3
TGCGCCAGCAGCTTAAACCCCCAGGCCGAGGGCTACACCTTC,CASSLNPQAEGYTF,-,many,TRBJ1-2,TRBV5-1
TGTGCCAGCAGCTTAAAGGTCGGCCTAGCGGGAGAGACCCAGTACTTC,CASSLKVGLAGETQYF,TRBD2,few,TRBJ2-5,TRBV13
TGCAGCGCAAACAGAGGGACCTACGAGCAGTACTTC,CSANRGTYEQYF,-,-,TRBJ2-7,TRBV29-1
TGTGCCAGCAGTTTAGCCACTAATTCACCCCTCCACTTT,CASSLATNSPLHF,-,few,TRBJ1-6,TRBV12-3/TRBV12-4
TGTGCCATCAGCCAGGACTCTAACACTGAAGCTTTCTTT,CAISQDSNTEAFF,-,-,TRBJ1-1,TRBV10-3
TGTGCCAGCGGGTTGGGGATGGAGACCCAGTACTTC,CASGLGMETQYF,-,many,TRBJ2-5,TRBV5-4
TGTGCCAGCAGCTTGAAATTCCAAGCTAGCGGGGGGGCGACCGGGGAGCTGTTTTTT,CASSLKFQASGGATGELFF,TRBD2,many,TRBJ2-2,TRBV5-6
TGTGCCAGCAGCCCGAGAGTGAAAAGCTCCTACGAGCAGTACTTC,CASSPRVKSSYEQYF,-,many,TRBJ2-7,TRBV3-1
TGCAGTGCTCCATCCGAAATCTCCTACAATGAGCAGTTCTTC,CSAPSEISYNEQFF,-,-,TRBJ2-1,TRBV20-1
TGTGCCAGCAGCTTGACCGGGACCACTGAAGCTTTCTTT,CASSLTGTTEAFF,-,many,TRBJ1-1,TRBV7-2
TGTGCCAGCAGTCTTCGGACAGTCAGTCAGCCCCAGCATTTT,CASSLRTVSQPQHF,-,few,TRBJ1-5,TRBV6-6
TGTGCCAGCAGCTTGCGGTCTGGGGAGACCCAGTACTTC,CASSLRSGETQYF,-,many,TRBJ2-5,TRBV7-9